These T cell receptor beta chains were read from a single sample in a study of CD8+CD57+ T cells in acquired aplastic anemia. TCRdb called the reads again in MiXCR, with one record for every CDR3 protein. The sample carries about 260,000 distinct CDR3 sequences, approximately 79% recorded once. Sequenced input: sorted CD4+, CD8+, or CD8+CD57+ T cells (not recorded which) from PBMCs. These receptors came from a human donor with aplastic anemia. The CDR3 runs from the conserved cysteine through the conserved F or W. D genes are given only for firm matches. The size field is filled for only some rows; it gives once, few, many or a size class.

>TRBJ1-2|NA|TRBV7-2|NA
TGTGCCAGCAGCTTGGATACAGACGGGCTCGTATATGGCTACACCTTC
CASSLDTDGLVYGYTF
>TRBJ1-2|NA|TRBV9|NA
TGTGCCAGCAGCACCCGCAGAGACCCGGCGGACTATGGCTACACCTTC
CASSTRRDPADYGYTF
>TRBJ2-2|NA|TRBV9|NA
TGTGCCAGCAGCGTAGTACAGGGGGGAGGGCCCGGGGAGCTGTTTTTT
CASSVVQGGGPGELFF
>TRBJ2-2|NA|TRBV2|NA
TGTGCCAGCTTGGCCGGGGGCACCGGGGAGCTGTTTTTT
CASLAGGTGELFF
>TRBJ2-1|NA|TRBV7-7|once
TGTGCCAGCAGCATGACAGTGAACACTGAAGCTTTCTTTCAGTTCTTC
CASSMTVNTEAFFQFF
>TRBJ2-1|NA|TRBV19|NA
TGTGCCAGTAGTATAGCTCGCGGAGGCTACACTGAGCAGTTCTTC
CASSIARGGYTEQFF
>TRBJ2-1|NA|TRBV7-7|NA
TGTGCCAGCAGCCCCACGGGAGCAAACGATCAGGATGAGCAGTTCTTC
CASSPTGANDQDEQFF
>TRBJ2-3|NA|TRBV7-2|NA
TGTGCCAGCAGCGTAGGGTGGGCGAAGCAGTATTTT
CASSVGWAKQYF
>TRBJ2-3|TRBD2|TRBV7-9|NA
TGTGCCAGCGGCTTAGCGGGTAGCTACGGGGCCAACTTT
CASGLAGSYGANF
>TRBJ2-5|NA|TRBV11-3|few
TGTGCCAGCAGTTTAAATGGGACTGGGGGAGAGACCCAGTACTTC
CASSLNGTGGETQYF
>TRBJ2-1|NA|TRBV7-3|NA
TGTGCCAGCAGCCCTCAGAGGACCTGGGGAGAGACCCAGCAGTTCTTC
CASSPQRTWGETQQFF
>TRBJ1-1|NA|TRBV7-8|NA
TGTGCCAGCAGCTTAGTAGTTAGCGGGAGGGAAAGCACATTATTT
CASSLVVSGRESTLF
>TRBJ1-1|TRBD1|TRBV9|NA
TGTGCCAGCAGCGTACGGGGGGACCGACAGGGAGGAAACACTGAAGCTTTCTTT
CASSVRGDRQGGNTEAFF